These 11 T cell receptor beta chains share one sample of origin, sequenced in a study of T cells in Graves' hyperthyroidism and ophthalmopathy. Amplified TCR beta CDR3 regions came from RNA transcripts. HTBI primers were the set used in a first-round RT-PCR of the TCR CDR3. TCRdb ran MiXCR on the multiplex PCR reads and lists one entry per CDR3 protein. The sample contains around 620,000 distinct CDR3 sequences, approximately 44% of which appear only once. Sequencing was done on a sample of peripheral blood or thyroid tissue (not recorded which). The receptors were gathered from an adult woman with Graves' disease, either hyperthyroidism or ophthalmopathy (not recorded which).

The J gene is TRBJ2-7, the V gene TRBV20-1; tentatively, D is TRBD2 (6 bases). V shed 5 bases and J shed 0 bases, with 14 bases lying between them. Germline loops: CDR1 DFQATT, CDR2 SNEGSKA (reference sequence). The CDR3 is 14 residues long. CDR3 nucleotides: TGCAGTGCTGCGGGGCTGGGGCTCTCCTACGAGCAGTACTTC. It specifies CSAAGLGLSYEQYF.

Of note for this clonotype: At one end the junction does not follow the germline gene, possibly because of a read error. The chain recombines TRBV7-9 with TRBJ1-4, with a weak D call TRBD1 (5 bases). CDR3 length: 13 amino acids. CDR1 and CDR2 (germline): SEHNR, FQNEAQ (reference sequence). The chain's CDR3 is CASSPGANEKLLF. The CDR3 DNA reads as TGTGCCAGCAGTCCCGGGGCTAATGAAAAACTGCTTTTT.

This clonotype has a count of ten or more. The CDR3 region has the DNA TGTGCCACCAGTCCGGCGGCGAGCTCCTACGAGCAGTACTTC. The encoded protein is CATSPAASSYEQYF. This rearrangement joins TRBV24-1 to TRBJ2-7, with no clear D. The germline V gene has CDR1 KGHDR and CDR2 SFDVKD. The CDR3 has 14 residues. V gave up 6 bases and J gave up 0 bases, with 11 bases separating them.

The chain recombines TRBV7-6 with TRBJ2-5; TRBD1 is a possible D gene (6 bases). CDR1 is SGHVS and CDR2 is FNYEAQ in the germline V gene. The CDR3 loop spans 14 amino acids. V lost 5 bases, J lost 3 bases, and 13 bases lay in between. CDR3 loop: CASSTGFGKETQYF. The CDR3 nucleotides are TGTGCCAGCAGCACAGGGTTCGGAAAAGAGACCCAGTACTTC.

V gene TRBV7-9 combines with J gene TRBJ2-7, with D possibly matching TRBD1 (5 bases). V gave up 5 bases and J gave up 4 bases, with 12 bases separating them. The length of the CDR3 is 13 residues. Germline values: CDR1 SEHNR, CDR2 FQNEAQ (reference sequence). CDR3: CASSPGKWYEQYF. As DNA, the CDR3 is TGTGCCAGCAGCCCAGGGAAATGGTACGAGCAGTACTTC.

The chain combines TRBV29-1 with TRBJ1-2; TRBD1 matches at 7 bases. V gave up 5 bases and J gave up 1 base; unmatched junction bases: 1. In germline, CDR1 is SQVTM, CDR2 ANQGSEA. The CDR3 sequence is 12 residues long. CDR3 DNA: TGCAGCGTTCGACAGGGTAACTATGGCTACACCTTC. Translation: CSVRQGNYGYTF.

Only a few counts were recorded for this clonotype. This chain joins TRBV10-3 and TRBJ2-5, with TRBD2 matching over 9 bases. CDR1 is ENHRY, CDR2 SYGVKD, per germline. This CDR3 has 15 residues. V trimming: 7 bases; J trimming: 5 bases; junction bases outside the gene matches: 11. CDR3 DNA: TGTGCCATCAACGTCGGCGGGAGGGTTGATGAGACCCAGTACTTC. Protein sequence: CAINVGGRVDETQYF.

This clonotype was counted only a few times. The V and J genes are TRBV15 and TRBJ2-7, with D possibly matching TRBD2 (5 bases). The length of the CDR3 is 16 residues. Germline V gene sequence: CDR1 LNHNV, CDR2 YYDKDF (reference sequence). Trimming removed 0 bases from V and 5 bases from J, with 17 bases in between. The DNA of the CDR3 is TGTGCCACCAGCAGAGATCGGTCTGTGGAGGCTAACGAGCAGTACTTC. It yields the protein CATSRDRSVEANEQYF.

Only one count was recorded for this clonotype. CDR3 nucleotides: TGTGCCACCAGCAGAGATCGGGGGGGCAGGCCCTACGAGCAGTACTTC. Encoded protein: CATSRDRGGRPYEQYF. The chain uses TRBV15 and TRBJ2-7; TRBD2 agrees at 8 bases. Trimming cost V 0 bases and J 2 bases; bases outside gene matches: 6. The CDR3 runs 16 residues. Germline values: CDR1 LNHNV, CDR2 YYDKDF (reference sequence).

This clonotype was seen only once. It is unclear where the CDR3 begins or ends on the DNA, so no DNA is shown, and the CDR3 is as TCRdb lists it. This CDR3 reads CASSFYICSARDHLYTGELFF. The chain links TRBV7-9 to TRBJ2-2; whether TRBD2, the table's D call, matches the DNA was not checked. Looked up from germline, CDR1 is SEHNR and CDR2 is FQNEAQ (reference sequence). The CDR3 spans 21 residues, counting both ends.

The CDR3 spells CATSDSTWYRGETQYF. CDR3 nucleotides: TGTGCCACCAGTGATTCCACTTGGTACAGGGGTGAGACCCAGTACTTC. This rearrangement joins TRBV24-1 to TRBJ2-5; 7 nucleotides agree with TRBD1. In germline, CDR1 is KGHDR, CDR2 SFDVKD. This CDR3 region has 16 residues. V was clipped by 2 bases and J by 5 bases; unmatched bases: 10.